The TCR beta chain under discussion was sequenced for a study of fetal regulatory T cell absence and autoimmunity. Whole-study context: The IPEX patients lacked clinical diabetes but had exocrine pancreas autoimmunity.

Germline loops: CDR1 SNHLY, CDR2 FYNNEI. CDR3 length equals 16 residues. V lost 3 bases and J lost 2, with 15 bases in between. TCRdb's copy holds only in-frame clones and misses some; the assay was immunoSEQ multiplex PCR. The sample has 46,000 or so clones; roughly 80% are singletons. The TCR sequence derives from a newborn boy with IPEX syndrome. The chain joins TRBV2 to TRBJ2-3; D possibly corresponds to TRBD2 (6 bases). Material for sequencing was cord blood. The CDR3 sequence is CASSDAAGTYTDTQYF. In DNA, the CDR3 is TGTGCCAGCAGTGATGCGGCGGGGACCTACACAGATACGCAGTATTTT.